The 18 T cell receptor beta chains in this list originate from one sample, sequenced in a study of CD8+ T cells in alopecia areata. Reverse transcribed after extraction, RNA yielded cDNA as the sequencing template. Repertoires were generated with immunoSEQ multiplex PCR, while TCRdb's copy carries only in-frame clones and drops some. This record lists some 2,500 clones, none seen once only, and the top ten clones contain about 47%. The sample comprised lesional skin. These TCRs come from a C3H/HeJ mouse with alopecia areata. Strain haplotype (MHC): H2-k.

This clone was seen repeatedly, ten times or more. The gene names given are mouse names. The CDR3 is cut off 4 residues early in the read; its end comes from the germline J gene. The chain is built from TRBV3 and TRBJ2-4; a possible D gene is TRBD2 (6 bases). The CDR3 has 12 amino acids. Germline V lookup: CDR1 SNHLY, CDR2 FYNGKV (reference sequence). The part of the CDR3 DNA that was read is TGTGCCAGCAGCTCACTGGGAAAC. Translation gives CASSSLGN. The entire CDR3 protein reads CASSSLGNTLYF.

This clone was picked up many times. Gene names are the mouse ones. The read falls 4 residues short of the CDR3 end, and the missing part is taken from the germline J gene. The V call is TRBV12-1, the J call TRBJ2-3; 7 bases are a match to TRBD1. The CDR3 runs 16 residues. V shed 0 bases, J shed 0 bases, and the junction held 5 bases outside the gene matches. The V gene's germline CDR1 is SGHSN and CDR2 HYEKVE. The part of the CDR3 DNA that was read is TGTGCCAGCTCTCTCCTGGGACAGAATAGTGCAGAA. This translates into CASSLLGQNSAE. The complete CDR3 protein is CASSLLGQNSAETLYF.

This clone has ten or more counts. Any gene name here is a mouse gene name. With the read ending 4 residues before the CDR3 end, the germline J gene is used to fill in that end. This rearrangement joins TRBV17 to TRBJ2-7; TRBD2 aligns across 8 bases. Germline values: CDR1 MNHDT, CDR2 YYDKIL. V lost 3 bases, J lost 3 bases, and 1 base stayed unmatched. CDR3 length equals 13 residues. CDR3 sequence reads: CASSSWGVYEQYF. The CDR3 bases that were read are TGTGCTAGCAGTAGCTGGGGGGTCTAT.

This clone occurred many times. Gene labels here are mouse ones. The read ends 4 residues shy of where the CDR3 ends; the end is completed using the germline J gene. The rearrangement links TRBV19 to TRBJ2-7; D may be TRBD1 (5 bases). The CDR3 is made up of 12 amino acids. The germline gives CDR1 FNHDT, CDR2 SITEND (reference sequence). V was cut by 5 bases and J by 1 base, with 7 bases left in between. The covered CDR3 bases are TGTGCCAGCAGCAGGACATCCTAT. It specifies CASSRTSY. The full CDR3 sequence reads CASSRTSYEQYF. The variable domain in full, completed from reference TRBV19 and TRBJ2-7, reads GGIITQTPKFLIGQEGQKLTLKCQQNFNHDTMYWYRQDSGKGLRLIYYSITENDLQKGDLSEGYDASREKKSSFSLTVTSAQKNEMAVFLCASSRTSYEQYFGPGTRLTVL.

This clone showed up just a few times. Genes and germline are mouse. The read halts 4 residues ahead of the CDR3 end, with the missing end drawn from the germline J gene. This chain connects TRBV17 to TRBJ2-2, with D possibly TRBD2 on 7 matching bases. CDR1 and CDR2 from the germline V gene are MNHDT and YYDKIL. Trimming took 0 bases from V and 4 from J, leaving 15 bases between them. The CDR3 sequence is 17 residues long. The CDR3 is CASSRDRGAWGTGQLYF. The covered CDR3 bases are TGTGCTAGCAGTAGAGATAGGGGGGCATGGGGCACCGGG.

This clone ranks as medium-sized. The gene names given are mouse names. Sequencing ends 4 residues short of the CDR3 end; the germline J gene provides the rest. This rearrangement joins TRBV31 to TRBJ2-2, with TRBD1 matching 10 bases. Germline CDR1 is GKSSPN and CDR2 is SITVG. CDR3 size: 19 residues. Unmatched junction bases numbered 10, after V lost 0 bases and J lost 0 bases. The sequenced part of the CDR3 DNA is TGTGCCTGGAGTCTTCCCGACAGGGGGCGGTTTGCAAACACCGGG. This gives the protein CAWSLPDRGRFANTG. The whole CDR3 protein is CAWSLPDRGRFANTGQLYF.

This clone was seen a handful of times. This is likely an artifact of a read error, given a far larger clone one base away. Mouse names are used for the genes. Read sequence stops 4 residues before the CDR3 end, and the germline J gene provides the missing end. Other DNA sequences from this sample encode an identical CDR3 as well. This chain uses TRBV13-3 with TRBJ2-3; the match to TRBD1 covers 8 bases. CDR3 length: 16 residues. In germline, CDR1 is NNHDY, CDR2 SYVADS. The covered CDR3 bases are TGTGCTAGCAGTAGAGTACAGGGGGATAGTGCAGAA. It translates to CASSRVQGDSAE. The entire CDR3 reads CASSRVQGDSAETLYF.

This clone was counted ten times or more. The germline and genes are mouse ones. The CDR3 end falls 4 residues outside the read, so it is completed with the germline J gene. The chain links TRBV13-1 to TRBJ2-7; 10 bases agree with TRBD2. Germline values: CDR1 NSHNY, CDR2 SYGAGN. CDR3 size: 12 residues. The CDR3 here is CASRTGGYEQYF. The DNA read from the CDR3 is TGTGCCAGCAGGACTGGGGGGTAT.

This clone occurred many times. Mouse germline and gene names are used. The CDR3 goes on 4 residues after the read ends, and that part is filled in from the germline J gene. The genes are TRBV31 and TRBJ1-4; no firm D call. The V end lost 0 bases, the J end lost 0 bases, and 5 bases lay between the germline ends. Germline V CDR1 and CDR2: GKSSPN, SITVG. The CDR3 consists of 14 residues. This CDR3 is CAWSLGFSNERLFF. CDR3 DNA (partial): TGTGCCTGGAGTCTAGGTTTTTCCAACGAA.

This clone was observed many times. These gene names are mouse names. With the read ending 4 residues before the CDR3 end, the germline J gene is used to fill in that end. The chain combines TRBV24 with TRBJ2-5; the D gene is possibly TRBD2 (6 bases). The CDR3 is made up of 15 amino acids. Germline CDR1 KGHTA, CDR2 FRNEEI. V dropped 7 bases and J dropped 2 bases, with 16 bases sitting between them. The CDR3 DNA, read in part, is TGTGCCAGCAATTCCCCCGGGACTTTCCAAGAC. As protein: CASNSPGTFQD. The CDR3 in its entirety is CASNSPGTFQDTQYF.

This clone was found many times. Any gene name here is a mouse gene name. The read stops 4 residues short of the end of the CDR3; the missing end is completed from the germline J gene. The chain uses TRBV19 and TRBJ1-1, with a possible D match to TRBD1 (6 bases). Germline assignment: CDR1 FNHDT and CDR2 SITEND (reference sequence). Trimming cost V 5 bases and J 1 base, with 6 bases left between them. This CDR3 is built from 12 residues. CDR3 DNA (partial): TGTGCCAGCAGGACAGGGAACACA. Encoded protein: CASRTGNT. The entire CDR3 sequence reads CASRTGNTEVFF.

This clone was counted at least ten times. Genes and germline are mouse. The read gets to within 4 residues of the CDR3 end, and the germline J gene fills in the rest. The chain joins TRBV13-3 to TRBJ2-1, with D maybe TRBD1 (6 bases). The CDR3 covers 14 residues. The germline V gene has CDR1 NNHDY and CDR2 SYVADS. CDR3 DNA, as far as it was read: TGTGCCAGCAGTGAAGCAACAGGGCGGGCT. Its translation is CASSEATGRA. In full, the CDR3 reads CASSEATGRAEQFF.

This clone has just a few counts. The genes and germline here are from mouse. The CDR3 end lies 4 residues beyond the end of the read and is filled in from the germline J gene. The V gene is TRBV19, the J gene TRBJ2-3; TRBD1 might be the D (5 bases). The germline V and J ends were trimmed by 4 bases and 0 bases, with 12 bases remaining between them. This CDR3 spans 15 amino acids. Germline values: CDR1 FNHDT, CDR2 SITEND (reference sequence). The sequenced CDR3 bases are TGTGCCAGCAGTCCGACAGACACTAGTGCAGAA. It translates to CASSPTDTSAE. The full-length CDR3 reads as CASSPTDTSAETLYF.

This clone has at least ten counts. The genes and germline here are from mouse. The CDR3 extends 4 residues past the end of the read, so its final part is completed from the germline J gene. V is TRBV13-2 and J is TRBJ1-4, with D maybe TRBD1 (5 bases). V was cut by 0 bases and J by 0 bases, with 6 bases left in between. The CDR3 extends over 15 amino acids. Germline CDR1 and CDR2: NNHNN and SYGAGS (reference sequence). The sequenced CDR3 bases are TGTGCCAGCGGTGATGCAGGGTTTTCCAACGAA. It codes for CASGDAGFSNE. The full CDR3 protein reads CASGDAGFSNERLFF.

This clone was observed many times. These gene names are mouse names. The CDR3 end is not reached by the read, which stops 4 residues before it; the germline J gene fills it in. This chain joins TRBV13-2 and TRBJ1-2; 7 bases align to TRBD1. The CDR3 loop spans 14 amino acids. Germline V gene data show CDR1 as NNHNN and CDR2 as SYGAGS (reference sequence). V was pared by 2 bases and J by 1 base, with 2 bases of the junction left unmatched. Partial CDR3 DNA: TGTGCCAGCGGTGACAACAGGGGAAACTCC. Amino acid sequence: CASGDNRGNS. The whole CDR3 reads CASGDNRGNSDYTF.

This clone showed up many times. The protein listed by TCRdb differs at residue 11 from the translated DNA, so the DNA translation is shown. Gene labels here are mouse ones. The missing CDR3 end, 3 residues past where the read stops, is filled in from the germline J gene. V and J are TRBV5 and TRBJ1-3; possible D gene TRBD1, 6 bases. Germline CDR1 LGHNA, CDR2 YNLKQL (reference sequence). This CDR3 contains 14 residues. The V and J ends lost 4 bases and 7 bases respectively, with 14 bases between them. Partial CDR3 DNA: TGTGCCAGCAGCCCGTCCCGACAGGTCAATACG. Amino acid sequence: CASSPSRQVNT. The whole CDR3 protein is CASSPSRQVNTLYF.

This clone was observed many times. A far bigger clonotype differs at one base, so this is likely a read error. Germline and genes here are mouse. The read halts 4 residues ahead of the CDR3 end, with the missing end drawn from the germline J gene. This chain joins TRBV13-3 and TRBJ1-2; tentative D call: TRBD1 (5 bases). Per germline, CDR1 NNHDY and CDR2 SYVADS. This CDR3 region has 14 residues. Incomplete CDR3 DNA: TGTGCCAGCAGTGATGGCCTGGGGGAGCGC. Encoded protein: CASSDGLGER. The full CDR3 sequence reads CASSDGLGERDYTF.

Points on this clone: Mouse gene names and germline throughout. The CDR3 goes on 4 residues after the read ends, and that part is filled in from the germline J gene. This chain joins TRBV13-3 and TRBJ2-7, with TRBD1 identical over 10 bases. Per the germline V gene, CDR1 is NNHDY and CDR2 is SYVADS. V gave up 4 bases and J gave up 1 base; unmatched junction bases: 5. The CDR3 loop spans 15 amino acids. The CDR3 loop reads CASSIVDRGSYEQYF. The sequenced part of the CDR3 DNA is TGTGCCAGCAGTATAGTGGACAGGGGGTCCTAT.